In this sample, the clone carrying this TCR beta chain turned up once. Its antigen remains unknown. This record belongs to a study of T cell responses to AZD1222 COVID-19 vaccine. General study findings and limits: Two AZD1222 doses significantly raised spike-specific TCR breadth and depth over controls. Donors were chiefly white British, with a greater number of females, and clonal diversity was perhaps underestimated.

CDR3 size: 14 residues. Germline V gene data show CDR1 as KGHSH and CDR2 as LQKENI. Trimming pared 0 bases from V and 5 bases from J, leaving 10 bases between. TCRdb keeps only in-frame clones here, not all; method: immunoSEQ multiplex PCR. There are roughly 99,000 clones in the sample; around 90% occur only once, and under 25% lies in the top ten. The V gene is TRBV18, the J gene TRBJ1-1; TRBD1 might be the D (5 bases). The clonotype comes from an adult in good health. This specimen consisted of peripheral blood, obtained on day 0 of AZD1222 vaccination. The DNA of the CDR3 is TGTGCCAGCTCACCACCCAGGGTTGAAACTGAAGCTTTCTTT. This encodes CASSPPRVETEAFF.